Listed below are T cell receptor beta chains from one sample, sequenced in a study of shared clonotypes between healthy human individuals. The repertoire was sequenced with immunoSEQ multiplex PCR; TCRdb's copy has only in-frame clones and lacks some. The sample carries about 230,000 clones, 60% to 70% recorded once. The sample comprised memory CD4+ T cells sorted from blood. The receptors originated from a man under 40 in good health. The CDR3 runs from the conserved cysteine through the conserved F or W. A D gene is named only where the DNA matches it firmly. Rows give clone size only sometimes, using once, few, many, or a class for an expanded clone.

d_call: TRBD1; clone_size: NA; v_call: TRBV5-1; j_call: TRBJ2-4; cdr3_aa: CASSPQQGRLAKNIQYF; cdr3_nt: TGCGCCAGCAGCCCACAACAGGGGCGTTTAGCCAAAAACATTCAGTACTTC
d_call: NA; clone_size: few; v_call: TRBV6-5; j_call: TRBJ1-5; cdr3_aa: CASSYSPGGNQPQHF; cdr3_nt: TGTGCCAGCAGTTACTCGCCAGGGGGCAATCAGCCCCAGCATTTT
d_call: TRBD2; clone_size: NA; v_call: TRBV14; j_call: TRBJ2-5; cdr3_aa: CASSQDTSGRQETQYF; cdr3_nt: TGTGCCAGCAGCCAAGATACTAGCGGGAGACAAGAGACCCAGTACTTC
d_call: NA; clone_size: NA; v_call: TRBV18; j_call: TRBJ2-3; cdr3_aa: CASSPVFRDTQYF; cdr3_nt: TGTGCCAGCTCACCTGTGTTCCGGGATACGCAGTATTTT
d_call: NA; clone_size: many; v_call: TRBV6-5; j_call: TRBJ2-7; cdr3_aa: CASSSTRLGYEQYF; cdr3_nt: TGTGCCAGCAGCTCGACTAGATTAGGCTACGAGCAGTACTTC
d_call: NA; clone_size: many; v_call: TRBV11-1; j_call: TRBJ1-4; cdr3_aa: CASSLTGTDEKLFF; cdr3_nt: TGTGCCAGCAGCTTAACAGGGACGGACGAAAAACTGTTTTTT
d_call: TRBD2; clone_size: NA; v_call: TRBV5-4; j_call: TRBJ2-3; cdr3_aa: CAGRNGLAASTDTQYF; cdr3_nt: TGTGCCGGACGAAACGGGCTAGCGGCTTCCACAGATACGCAGTATTTT
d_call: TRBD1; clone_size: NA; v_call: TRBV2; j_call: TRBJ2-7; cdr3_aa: CASRSSGQGYEQYF; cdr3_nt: TGTGCCAGCAGGAGCTCGGGACAGGGCTACGAGCAGTACTTC
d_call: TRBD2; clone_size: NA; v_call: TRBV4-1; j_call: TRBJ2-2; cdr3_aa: CASGTSGSRNTGELFF; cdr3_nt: TGCGCGAGCGGGACTAGCGGGAGCCGGAACACCGGGGAGCTGTTTTTT
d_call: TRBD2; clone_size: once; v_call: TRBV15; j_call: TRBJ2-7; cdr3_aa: CATSRDRSASGVEQYF; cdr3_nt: TGTGCCACCAGCAGAGATCGGTCTGCTAGCGGGGTCGAGCAGTACTTC
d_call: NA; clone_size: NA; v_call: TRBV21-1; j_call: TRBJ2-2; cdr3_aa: CATDCRDKPGELFF; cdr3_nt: TGTGCCACGGATTGCCGGGACAAGCCCGGGGAGCTGTTTTTT
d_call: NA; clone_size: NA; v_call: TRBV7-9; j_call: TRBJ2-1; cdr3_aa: CASSFHNEQFF; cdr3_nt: TGTGCCAGCAGCTTTCACAATGAGCAGTTCTTC
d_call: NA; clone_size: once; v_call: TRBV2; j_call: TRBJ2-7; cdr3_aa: CASSTNPLGQGSEQYF; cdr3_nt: TGTGCCAGCAGTACAAACCCCCTGGGGCAGGGGAGTGAGCAGTACTTC
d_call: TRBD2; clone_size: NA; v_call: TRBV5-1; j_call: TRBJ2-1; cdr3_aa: CASSLTTSGESGSSYNEQFF; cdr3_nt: TGCGCCAGCAGCTTAACGACTAGCGGGGAATCGGGAAGCTCCTACAATGAGCAGTTCTTC
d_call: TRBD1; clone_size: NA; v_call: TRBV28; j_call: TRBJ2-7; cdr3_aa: CASSLEKDRAGRYEQYF; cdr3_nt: TGTGCCAGCAGTTTAGAGAAAGACAGGGCAGGCCGTTACGAGCAGTACTTC
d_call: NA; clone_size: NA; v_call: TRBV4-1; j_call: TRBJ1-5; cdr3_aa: CASSQERGGSNQPQHF; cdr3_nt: TGCGCCAGCAGCCAAGAAAGAGGAGGTAGCAATCAGCCCCAGCATTTT
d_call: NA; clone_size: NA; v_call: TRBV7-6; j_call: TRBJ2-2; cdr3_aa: CASSFRGTGELFF; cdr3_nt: TGTGCCAGCAGTTTTAGGGGGACCGGGGAGCTGTTTTTT
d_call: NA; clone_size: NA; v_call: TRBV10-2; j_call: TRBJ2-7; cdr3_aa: CASRRDSTYEQYF; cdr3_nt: TGCGCCAGCAGGCGTGATTCGACCTACGAGCAGTACTTC
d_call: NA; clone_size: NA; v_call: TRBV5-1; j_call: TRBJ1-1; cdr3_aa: CASSVVSGAKNTEAFF; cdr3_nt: TGCGCCAGCAGCGTTGTATCCGGTGCTAAAAACACTGAAGCTTTCTTT
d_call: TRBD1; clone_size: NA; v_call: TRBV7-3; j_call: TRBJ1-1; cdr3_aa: CASSLTGQGTEAFF; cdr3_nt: TGTGCCAGCAGCTTAACAGGACAGGGCACTGAAGCTTTCTTT
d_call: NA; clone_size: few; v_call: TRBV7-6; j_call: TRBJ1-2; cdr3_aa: CASSLEGNYGYTF; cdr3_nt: TGTGCCAGCAGCTTAGAAGGGAACTATGGCTACACCTTC
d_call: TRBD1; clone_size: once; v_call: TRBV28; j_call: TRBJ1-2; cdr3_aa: CASSSDMTGKDYTF; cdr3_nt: TGTGCCAGCAGTTCAGACATGACAGGGAAGGACTACACCTTC
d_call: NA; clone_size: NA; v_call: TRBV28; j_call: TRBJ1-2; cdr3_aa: CASSGSASYYGYTF; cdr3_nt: TGTGCCAGCAGTGGTTCAGCATCCTACTATGGCTACACCTTC
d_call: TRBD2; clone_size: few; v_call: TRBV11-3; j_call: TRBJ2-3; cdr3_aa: CASSESGRADTQYF; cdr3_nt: TGTGCCAGCAGCGAGAGCGGGAGGGCAGATACGCAGTATTTT
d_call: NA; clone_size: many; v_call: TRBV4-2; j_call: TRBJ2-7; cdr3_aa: CASSQARTRSYEQYF; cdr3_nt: TGTGCCAGCAGCCAAGCCCGGACCCGATCCTACGAGCAGTACTTC
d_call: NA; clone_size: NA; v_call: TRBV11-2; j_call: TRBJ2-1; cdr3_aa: CASSPWVPGLIYNEQFF; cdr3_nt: TGTGCCAGCAGCCCCTGGGTCCCAGGCCTGATATACAATGAGCAGTTCTTC
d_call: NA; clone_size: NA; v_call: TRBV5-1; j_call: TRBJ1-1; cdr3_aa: CASSFNRGTEAFF; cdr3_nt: TGCGCCAGCAGCTTTAATAGGGGCACTGAAGCTTTCTTT
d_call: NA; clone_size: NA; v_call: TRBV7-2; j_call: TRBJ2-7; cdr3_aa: CASTFLTQGGDEQYF; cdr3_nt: TGTGCCAGCACCTTCTTGACACAGGGCGGGGACGAGCAGTACTTC
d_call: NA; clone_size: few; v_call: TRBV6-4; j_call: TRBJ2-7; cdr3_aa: CASSPELGNYYEQYF; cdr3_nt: TGTGCCAGCAGTCCCGAGTTAGGGAATTACTACGAGCAGTACTTC
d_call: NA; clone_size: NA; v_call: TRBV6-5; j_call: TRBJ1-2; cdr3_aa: CASSYRAGRGYTF; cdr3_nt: TGTGCCAGCAGTTACCGGGCAGGGAGAGGCTACACCTTC
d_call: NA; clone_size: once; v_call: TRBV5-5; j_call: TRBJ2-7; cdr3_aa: CASSLQVHPENHYEQYF; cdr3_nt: TGTGCCAGCAGCTTGCAAGTCCACCCGGAAAATCACTACGAGCAGTACTTC
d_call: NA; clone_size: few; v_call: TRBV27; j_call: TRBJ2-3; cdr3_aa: CASSRANTDTQYF; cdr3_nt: TGTGCCAGCAGTCGCGCAAACACAGATACGCAGTATTTT
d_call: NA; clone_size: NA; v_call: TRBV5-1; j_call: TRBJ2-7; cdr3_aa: CASSLGGLENYEQYF; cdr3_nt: TGCGCCAGCAGCTTGGGCGGCTTAGAGAACTACGAGCAGTACTTC
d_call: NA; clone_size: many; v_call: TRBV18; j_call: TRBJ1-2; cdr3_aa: CASSPTGPPAHGYTF; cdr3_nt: TGTGCCAGCTCACCCACGGGACCCCCAGCGCATGGCTACACCTTC
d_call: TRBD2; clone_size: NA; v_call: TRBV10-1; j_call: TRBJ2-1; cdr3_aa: CASSDTGTSVGGEQFF; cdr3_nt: TGCGCCAGCAGTGATACCGGGACTAGCGTCGGCGGTGAGCAGTTCTTC
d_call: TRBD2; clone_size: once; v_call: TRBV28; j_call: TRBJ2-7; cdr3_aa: CASSIPGTSNYEQYF; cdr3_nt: TGTGCCAGCAGTATCCCTGGGACTAGCAATTACGAGCAGTACTTC
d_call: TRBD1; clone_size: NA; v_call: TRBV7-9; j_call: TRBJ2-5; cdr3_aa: CASSRTGGRGAQYF; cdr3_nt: TGTGCCAGCAGCCGGACAGGGGGACGGGGGGCCCAGTACTTC
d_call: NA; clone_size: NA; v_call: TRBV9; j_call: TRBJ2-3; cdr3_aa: CASSVATRTYYSTDTQYF; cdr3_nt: TGTGCCAGCAGCGTAGCTACCAGGACGTACTATAGCACAGATACGCAGTATTTT
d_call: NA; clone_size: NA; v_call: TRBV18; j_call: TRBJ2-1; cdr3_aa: CASSPRQGSQLAEYNEQFF; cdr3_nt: TGTGCCAGCTCACCAAGACAGGGCTCCCAACTAGCGGAGTACAATGAGCAGTTCTTC
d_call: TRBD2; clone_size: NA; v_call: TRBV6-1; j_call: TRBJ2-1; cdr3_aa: CASSEAVGRAGNEQFF; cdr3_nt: TGTGCCAGCAGTGAAGCAGTCGGGAGGGCAGGCAATGAGCAGTTCTTC
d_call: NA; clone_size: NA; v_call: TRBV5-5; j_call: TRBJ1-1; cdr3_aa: CASSLFNVEKSTEAFF; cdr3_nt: TGTGCCAGCAGCTTGTTTAACGTCGAGAAGAGCACTGAAGCTTTCTTT
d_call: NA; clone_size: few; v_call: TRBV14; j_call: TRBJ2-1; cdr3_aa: CASSSKVQGLYNEQFF; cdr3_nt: TGTGCCAGCAGTTCGAAAGTTCAAGGGCTCTACAATGAGCAGTTCTTC
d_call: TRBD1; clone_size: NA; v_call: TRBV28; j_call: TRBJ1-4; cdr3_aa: CASSLGQGNEKLFF; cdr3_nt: TGTGCCAGCAGCCTGGGACAGGGTAATGAAAAACTGTTTTTT
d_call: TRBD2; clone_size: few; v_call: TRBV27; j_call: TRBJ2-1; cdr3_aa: CASSYPPASGAYNEQFF; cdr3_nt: TGTGCCAGCAGCTACCCCCCAGCTAGCGGGGCTTACAATGAGCAGTTCTTC
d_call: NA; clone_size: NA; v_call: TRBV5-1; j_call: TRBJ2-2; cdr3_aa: CASSFRGSPTGELFF; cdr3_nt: TGCGCCAGCAGCTTCCGAGGGAGCCCCACCGGGGAGCTGTTTTTT
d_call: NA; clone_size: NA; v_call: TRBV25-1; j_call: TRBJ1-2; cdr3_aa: CASSEYGGPLYGYTF; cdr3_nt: TGTGCCAGCAGTGAATACGGGGGTCCACTATACGGCTACACCTTC
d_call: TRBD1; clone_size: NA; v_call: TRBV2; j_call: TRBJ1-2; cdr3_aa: CASREGALGYTF; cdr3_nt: TGTGCCAGTCGGGAGGGGGCACTGGGCTACACCTTC
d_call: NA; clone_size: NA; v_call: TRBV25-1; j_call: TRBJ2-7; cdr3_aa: CASSRPEQYF; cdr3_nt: TGTGCCAGCAGTCGGCCTGAGCAGTACTTC
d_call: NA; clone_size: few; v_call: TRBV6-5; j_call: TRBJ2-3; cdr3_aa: CASKLPGTKQYF; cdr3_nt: TGTGCCAGCAAATTACCCGGGACCAAGCAGTATTTT
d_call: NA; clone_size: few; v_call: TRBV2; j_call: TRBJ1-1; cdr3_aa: CASSVSPPNTEAFF; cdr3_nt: TGTGCCAGCAGTGTAAGTCCTCCGAACACTGAAGCTTTCTTT
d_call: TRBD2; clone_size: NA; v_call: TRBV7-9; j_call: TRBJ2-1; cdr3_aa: CASDSSGRAIDEQFF; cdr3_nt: TGTGCCAGCGACTCTAGCGGGAGGGCCATCGATGAGCAGTTCTTC
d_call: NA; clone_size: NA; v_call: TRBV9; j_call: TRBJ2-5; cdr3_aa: CASSVEGDVQETQYF; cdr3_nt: TGTGCCAGCAGCGTGGAGGGAGACGTTCAAGAGACCCAGTACTTC
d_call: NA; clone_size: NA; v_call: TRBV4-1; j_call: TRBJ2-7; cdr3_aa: CASSLRDGPYEQYF; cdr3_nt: TGCGCCAGCAGCCTCCGGGACGGTCCATACGAGCAGTACTTC
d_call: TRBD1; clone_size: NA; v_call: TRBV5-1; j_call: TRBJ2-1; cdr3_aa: CASSLGQGVLGEQFF; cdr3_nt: TGCGCCAGCAGCTTAGGACAGGGGGTCCTTGGTGAGCAGTTCTTC
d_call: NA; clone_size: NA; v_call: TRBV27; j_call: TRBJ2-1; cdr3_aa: CASRDTGSNEQFF; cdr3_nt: TGTGCCAGCAGAGACACCGGGTCCAATGAGCAGTTCTTC
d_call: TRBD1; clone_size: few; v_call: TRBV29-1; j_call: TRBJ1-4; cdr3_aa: CSVGDRGAGKLFF; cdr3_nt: TGCAGCGTGGGCGACAGGGGCGCAGGAAAACTGTTTTTT
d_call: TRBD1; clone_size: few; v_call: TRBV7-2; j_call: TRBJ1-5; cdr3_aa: CASSLQGVQPQHF; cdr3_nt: TGTGCCAGCAGCTTACAGGGGGTTCAGCCCCAGCATTTT
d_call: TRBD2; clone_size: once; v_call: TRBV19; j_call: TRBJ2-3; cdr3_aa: CASSVLAASTDTQYF; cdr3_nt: TGTGCCAGTAGTGTTCTAGCGGCTAGCACAGATACGCAGTATTTT
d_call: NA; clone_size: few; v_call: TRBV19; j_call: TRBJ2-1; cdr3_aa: CASSPPYNEQFF; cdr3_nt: TGTGCCAGTAGTCCGCCCTACAATGAGCAGTTCTTC